The sequence of this TCR beta chain was determined in a study of cytomegalovirus exposure and HLA in healthy donors. Overall study findings and caveats: Donors belonging to an Asian-associated ancestry cluster reportedly showed fewer N-insertions in productive TCRs than the roughly 700-donor mean, according to what a later analysis found. Immune exposure information available was restricted to CMV serostatus. Relative to equally common others, HLA-associated TCR beta chains showed greater clonal expansion in a later analysis.

Vbeta (60) and Jbeta (13) primers were used in the PCR. In the study's own analysis: In a later analysis, about 11 million of 65 million to 90 million unique beta chains occurred in at least two donors. This table comes from immunoSEQ multiplex PCR, and its TCRdb copy is limited to in-frame clones, with some not included. Clone size and V and J calls were adopted from that table, with D and trimming inferred from the DNA. This repertoire shows about 150,000 clones, nearly 80% found once; its top ten account for about an eighth. Deletions cut 0 bases from V and 9 bases from J, with 12 bases between. Per the germline V gene, CDR1 is SGHTA and CDR2 is FQGNSA. CDR3 length: 14 residues. Turning to this clone: What it binds is unknown.

The chain uses TRBV7-2 and TRBJ2-1, with D possibly being TRBD2 (6 bases). The specimen sequenced was PBMCs. The sequence was collected from a woman between 40 and 55 years old in good health and CMV-seronegative. The CDR3 DNA reads as TGTGCCAGCAGCTTAGCGGGGGAGGTTGGTGAGCAGTTCTTC. This codes for CASSLAGEVGEQFF.